Listed here is a single T cell receptor (beta chain). The V segment lost 1 base and the J segment 7 bases; nucleotides outside the gene matches: 7. From germline, CDR1 is SQVTM and CDR2 ANQGSEA. CDR3 length equals 16 residues. Per the study methods: Estimated nucleated cell counts came from reference gene primer amplification. Measured with immunoSEQ multiplex PCR; TCRdb has only the in-frame clones, and not every one. For V, J and clone size, that table is used; D and trimming come from the DNA. This table has under 250,000 clones, about 82% appearing once. This specimen belongs to a study of blood T cell repertoires in COVID-19. Study as a whole: The United States, Italy and Spain supplied acute and convalescent COVID-19 samples. PBMCs, B-cell-depleted T cells, or T cells were the source of the cDNA or gDNA that made up the material.

The sequence was collected from a woman aged 60 to 75 with active or convalescent COVID-19. The rearrangement uses TRBV29-1 and TRBJ2-1; 13 nucleotides align to TRBD2. Sequencing was done on a sample of peripheral blood. CDR3 loop: CSVEGTSGRTGNEQFF. The CDR3 nucleotides read TGCAGCGTTGAAGGGACTAGCGGGAGAACGGGGAATGAGCAGTTCTTC.